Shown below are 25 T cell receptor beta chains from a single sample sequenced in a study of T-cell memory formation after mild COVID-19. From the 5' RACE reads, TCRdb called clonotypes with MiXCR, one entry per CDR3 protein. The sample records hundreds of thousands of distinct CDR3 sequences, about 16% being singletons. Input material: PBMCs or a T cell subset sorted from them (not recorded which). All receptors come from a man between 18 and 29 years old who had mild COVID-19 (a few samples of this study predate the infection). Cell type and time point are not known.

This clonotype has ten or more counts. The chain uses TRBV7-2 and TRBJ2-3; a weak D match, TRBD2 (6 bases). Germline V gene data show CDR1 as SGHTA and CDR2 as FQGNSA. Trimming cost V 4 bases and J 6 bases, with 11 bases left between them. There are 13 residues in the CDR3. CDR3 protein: CASSSTSADTQYF. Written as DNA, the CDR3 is TGTGCCAGCAGCTCGACTAGTGCCGATACGCAGTATTTT.

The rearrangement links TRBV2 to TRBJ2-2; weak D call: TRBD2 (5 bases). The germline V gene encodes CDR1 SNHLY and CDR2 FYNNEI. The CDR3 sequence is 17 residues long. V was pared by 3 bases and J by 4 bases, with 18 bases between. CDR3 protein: CASSEFASSGVTGELFF. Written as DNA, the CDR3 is TGTGCCAGCAGTGAGTTCGCGTCTTCCGGGGTCACCGGGGAGCTGTTTTTT. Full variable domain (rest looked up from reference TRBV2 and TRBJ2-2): EPEVTQTPSHQVTQMGQEVILRCVPISNHLYFYWYRQILGQKVEFLVSFYNNEISEKSEIFDDQFSVERPDGSNFTLKIRSTKLEDSAMYFCASSEFASSGVTGELFFGEGSRLTVL.

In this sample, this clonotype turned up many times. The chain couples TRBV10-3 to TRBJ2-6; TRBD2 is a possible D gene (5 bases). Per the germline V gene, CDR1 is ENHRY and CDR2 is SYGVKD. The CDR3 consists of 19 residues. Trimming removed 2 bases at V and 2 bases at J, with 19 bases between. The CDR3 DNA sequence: TGTGCCATCAGTGAGCAGCCGGGAACGCACCTCCCTGGGGCCAACGTCCTGACTTTC. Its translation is CAISEQPGTHLPGANVLTF.

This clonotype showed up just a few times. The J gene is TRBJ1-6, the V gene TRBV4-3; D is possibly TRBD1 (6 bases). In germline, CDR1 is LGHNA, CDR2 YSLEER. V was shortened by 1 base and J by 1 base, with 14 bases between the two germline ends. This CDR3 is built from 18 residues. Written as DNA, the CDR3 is TGCGCCAGCAGCCAAGCCATCAGGGGATTGTCCTATAATTCACCCCTCCACTTT. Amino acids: CASSQAIRGLSYNSPLHF.

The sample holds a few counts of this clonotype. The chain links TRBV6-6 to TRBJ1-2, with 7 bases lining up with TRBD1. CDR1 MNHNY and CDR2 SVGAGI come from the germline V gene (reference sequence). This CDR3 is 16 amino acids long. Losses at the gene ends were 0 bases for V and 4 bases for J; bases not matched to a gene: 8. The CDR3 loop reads CASSYSLQGPGYGYTF. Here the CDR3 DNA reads TGTGCCAGCAGTTACTCACTACAGGGGCCGGGCTATGGCTACACCTTC.

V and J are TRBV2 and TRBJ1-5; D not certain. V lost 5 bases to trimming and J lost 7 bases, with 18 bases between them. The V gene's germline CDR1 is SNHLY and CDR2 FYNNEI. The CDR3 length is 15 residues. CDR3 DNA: TGTGCCAGCAGTTCTCAGTCGGGCCCCGGGCAGCCCCAGCATTTT. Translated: CASSSQSGPGQPQHF.

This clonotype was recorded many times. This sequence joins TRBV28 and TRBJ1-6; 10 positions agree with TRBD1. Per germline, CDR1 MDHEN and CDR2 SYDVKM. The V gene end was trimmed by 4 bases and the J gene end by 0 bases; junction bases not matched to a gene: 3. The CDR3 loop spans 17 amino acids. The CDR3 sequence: CASSYRDRGSYNSPLHF. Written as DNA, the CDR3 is TGTGCCAGCAGTTACCGGGACAGGGGCTCCTATAATTCACCCCTCCACTTT.

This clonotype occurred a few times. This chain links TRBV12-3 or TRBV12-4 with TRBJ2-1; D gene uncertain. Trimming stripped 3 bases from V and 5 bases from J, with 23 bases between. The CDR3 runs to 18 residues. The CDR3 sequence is CASSFGVGLPDGDNEQFF. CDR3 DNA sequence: TGTGCCAGCAGTTTTGGAGTTGGCCTCCCGGATGGGGACAATGAGCAGTTCTTC.

The CDR3, as DNA: TGCAGCGTTATAAAGGGTGTGCAATACAATGAGCAGTTCTTC. Translating it yields CSVIKGVQYNEQFF. V gene TRBV29-1 combines with J gene TRBJ2-1; D is uncertain. Looked up from germline, CDR1 is SQVTM and CDR2 is ANQGSEA. The germline V and J ends were trimmed by 5 bases and 4 bases, with 15 bases remaining between them. CDR3 size: 14 residues.

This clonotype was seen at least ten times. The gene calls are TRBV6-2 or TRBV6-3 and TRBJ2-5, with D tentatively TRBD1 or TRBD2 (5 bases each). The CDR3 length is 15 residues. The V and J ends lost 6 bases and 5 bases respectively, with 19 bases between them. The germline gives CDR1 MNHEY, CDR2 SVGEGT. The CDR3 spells CASSKRDFWGETQYF. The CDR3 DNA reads TGTGCCAGCAGCAAGAGGGATTTCTGGGGGGAGACCCAGTACTTC.

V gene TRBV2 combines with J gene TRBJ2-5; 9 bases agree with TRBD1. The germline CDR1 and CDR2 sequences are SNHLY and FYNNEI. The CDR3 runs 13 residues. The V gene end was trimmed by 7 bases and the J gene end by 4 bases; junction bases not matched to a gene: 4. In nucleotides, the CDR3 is TGTGCCAGCAAAAGGACAGGGGTAGAGACCCAGTACTTC. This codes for CASKRTGVETQYF.

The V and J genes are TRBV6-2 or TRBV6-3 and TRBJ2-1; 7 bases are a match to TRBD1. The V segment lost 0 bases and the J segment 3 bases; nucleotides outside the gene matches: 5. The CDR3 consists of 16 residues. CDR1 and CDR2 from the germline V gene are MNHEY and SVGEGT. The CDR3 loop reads CASSYSLAGGYNEQFF. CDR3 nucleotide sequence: TGTGCCAGCAGTTACTCTTTGGCAGGGGGCTACAATGAGCAGTTCTTC.

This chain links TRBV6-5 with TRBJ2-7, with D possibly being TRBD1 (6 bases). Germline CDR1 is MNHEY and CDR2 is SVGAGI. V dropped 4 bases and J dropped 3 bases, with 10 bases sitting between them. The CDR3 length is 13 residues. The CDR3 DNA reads TGTGCCAGCAGTTTCTCGGACAGCTACGAGCAGTACTTC. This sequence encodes CASSFSDSYEQYF.

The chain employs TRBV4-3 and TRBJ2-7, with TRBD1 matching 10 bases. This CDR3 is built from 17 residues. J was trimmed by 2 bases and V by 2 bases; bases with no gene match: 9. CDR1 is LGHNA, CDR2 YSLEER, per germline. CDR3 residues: CASSQRRVGTGAYEQYF. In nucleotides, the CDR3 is TGCGCCAGCAGCCAAAGGCGGGTCGGGACAGGGGCCTACGAGCAGTACTTC.

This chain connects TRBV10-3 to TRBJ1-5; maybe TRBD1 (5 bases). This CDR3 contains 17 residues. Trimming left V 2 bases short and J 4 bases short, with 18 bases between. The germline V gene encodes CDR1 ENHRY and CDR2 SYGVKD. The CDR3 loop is CAISEAPRGEGNQPQHF. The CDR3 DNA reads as TGTGCCATCAGTGAGGCCCCTCGGGGGGAAGGGAATCAGCCCCAGCATTTT.

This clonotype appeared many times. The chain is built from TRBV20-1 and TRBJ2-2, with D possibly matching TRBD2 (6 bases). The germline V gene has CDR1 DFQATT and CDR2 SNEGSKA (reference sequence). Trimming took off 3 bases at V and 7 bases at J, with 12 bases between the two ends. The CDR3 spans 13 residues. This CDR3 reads CSARTGDDGELFF. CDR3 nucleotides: TGCAGTGCTAGGACGGGGGATGACGGGGAGCTGTTTTTT.

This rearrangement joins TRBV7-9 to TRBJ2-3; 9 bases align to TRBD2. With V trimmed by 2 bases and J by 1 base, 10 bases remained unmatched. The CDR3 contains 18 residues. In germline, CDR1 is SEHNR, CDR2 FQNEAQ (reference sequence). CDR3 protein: CASSLTLLAGSRTDTQYF. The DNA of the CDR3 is TGTGCCAGCAGCTTAACCCTTCTAGCGGGGAGTCGCACAGATACGCAGTATTTT.

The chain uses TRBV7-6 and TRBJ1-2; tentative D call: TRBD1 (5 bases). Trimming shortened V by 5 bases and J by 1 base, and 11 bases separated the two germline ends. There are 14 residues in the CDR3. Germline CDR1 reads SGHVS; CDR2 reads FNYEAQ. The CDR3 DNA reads TGTGCCAGCAGCCCCGGGGGGGATAACTATGGCTACACCTTC. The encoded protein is CASSPGGDNYGYTF. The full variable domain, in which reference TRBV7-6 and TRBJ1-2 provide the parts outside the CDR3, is GAGVSQSPRYKVTKRGQDVALRCDPISGHVSLYWYRQALGQGPEFLTYFNYEAQQDKSGLPNDRFSAERPEGSISTLTIQRTEQRDSAMYRCASSPGGDNYGYTFGSGTRLTVV.

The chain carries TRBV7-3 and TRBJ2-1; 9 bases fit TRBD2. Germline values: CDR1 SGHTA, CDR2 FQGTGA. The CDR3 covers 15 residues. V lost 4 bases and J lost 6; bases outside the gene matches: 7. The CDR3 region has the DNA TGTGCCAGCAGCTCTCCGGGACTAGCTTCCAATGAGCAGTTCTTC. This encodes CASSSPGLASNEQFF.

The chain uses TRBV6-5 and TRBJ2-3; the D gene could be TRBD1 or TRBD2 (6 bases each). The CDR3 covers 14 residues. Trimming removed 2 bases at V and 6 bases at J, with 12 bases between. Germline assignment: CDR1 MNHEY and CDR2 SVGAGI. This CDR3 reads CASSYGGPGDTQYF. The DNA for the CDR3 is TGTGCCAGCAGTTACGGGGGGCCAGGTGATACGCAGTATTTT.

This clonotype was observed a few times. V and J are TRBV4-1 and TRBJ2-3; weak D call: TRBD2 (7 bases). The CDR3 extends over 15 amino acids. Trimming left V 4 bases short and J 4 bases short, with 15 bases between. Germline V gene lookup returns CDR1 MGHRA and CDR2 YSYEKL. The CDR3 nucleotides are TGCGCCAGCAGCCCGACGGGGGGCTGGGCAGATACGCAGTATTTT. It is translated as CASSPTGGWADTQYF.

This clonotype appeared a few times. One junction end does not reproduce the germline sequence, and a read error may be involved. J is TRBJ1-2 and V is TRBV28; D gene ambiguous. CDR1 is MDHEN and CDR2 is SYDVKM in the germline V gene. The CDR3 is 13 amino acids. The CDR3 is CASRPPTGYAYTF. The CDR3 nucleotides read TGTGCCAGCAGACCCCCTACGGGGTATGCCTACACCTTC.

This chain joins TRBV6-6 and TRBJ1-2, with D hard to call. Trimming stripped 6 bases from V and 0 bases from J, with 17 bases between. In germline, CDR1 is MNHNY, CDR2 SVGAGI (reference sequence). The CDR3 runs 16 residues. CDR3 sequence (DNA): TGTGCCAGCAGCCGCCTTTTACAGAATCCTAACTATGGCTACACCTTC. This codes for CASSRLLQNPNYGYTF.

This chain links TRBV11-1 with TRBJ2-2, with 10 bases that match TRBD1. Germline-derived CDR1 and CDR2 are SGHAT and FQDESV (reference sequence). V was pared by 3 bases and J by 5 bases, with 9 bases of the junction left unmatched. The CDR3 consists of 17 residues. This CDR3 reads CASSFQLRTGGTGELFF. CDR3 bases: TGTGCCAGCAGCTTCCAACTGCGGACAGGGGGAACCGGGGAGCTGTTTTTT.

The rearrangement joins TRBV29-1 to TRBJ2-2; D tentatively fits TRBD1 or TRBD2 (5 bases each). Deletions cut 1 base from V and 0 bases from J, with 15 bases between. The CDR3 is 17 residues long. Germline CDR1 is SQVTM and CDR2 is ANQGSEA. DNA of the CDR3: TGCAGCGTTGAAGGGGTACTAGACAGACCGAACACCGGGGAGCTGTTTTTT. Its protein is CSVEGVLDRPNTGELFF.